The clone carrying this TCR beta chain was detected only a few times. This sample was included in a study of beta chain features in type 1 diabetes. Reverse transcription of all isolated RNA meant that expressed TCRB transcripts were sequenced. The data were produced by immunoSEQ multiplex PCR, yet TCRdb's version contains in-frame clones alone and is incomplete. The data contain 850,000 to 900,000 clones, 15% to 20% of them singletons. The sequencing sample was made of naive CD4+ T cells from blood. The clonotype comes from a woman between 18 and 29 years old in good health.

CDR3 loop: CASSVASGRALSGELFF. CDR3 coding DNA: TGTGCCAGCAGCGTAGCAAGCGGGAGGGCCCTCTCCGGGGAGCTGTTTTTT. The J gene is TRBJ2-2, the V gene TRBV9; 10 bases are a match to TRBD2. Unmatched junction bases numbered 8, after V lost 0 bases and J lost 6 bases. The CDR3 runs 17 residues. Per germline, CDR1 SGDLS and CDR2 YYNGEE.